The 2 T cell receptor beta chains below come from one sample, sequenced in a study of vaccination and CD4 T cells after COVID-19. The antigens for these receptors are not known. The Oncomine TCR Beta short-read assay was applied to DNA of cultured CD4+ T cells. In TCRdb, the PCR reads were re-called with MiXCR into one record per CDR3 protein. The table shows about 23,000 distinct CDR3 sequences, with under 55% occurring only once. Treatment reported: roughly 10-day PBMC culture with coronavirus spike peptide pools or control peptides (ViraFEST assay). Sample: CD4+ T cells from blood, cultured in vitro, taken before SARS-CoV-2 vaccination. Every receptor here comes from a human donor who received a COVID-19 vaccine.

V gene TRBV6-1 combines with J gene TRBJ2-7; TRBD1 agrees at 12 bases. CDR3 length: 15 residues. Germline V CDR1 and CDR2: MNHNS, SASEGT. The V and J ends lost 6 bases and 7 bases, in that order; junction bases with no gene match: 10. The CDR3 coding sequence is TGTGCCAGCAGAACCGGGACAGGGGGCTTTGAAGAGCAGTACTTC. Its protein product is CASRTGTGGFEEQYF.

The CDR3 DNA follows: TGTGCCAGTAGTATAGAGGGAACAGGGGCCGTCAGCACAGATACGCAGTATTTT. Translation gives CASSIEGTGAVSTDTQYF. The J gene is TRBJ2-3, the V gene TRBV19; 7 bases match TRBD1. The CDR3 is 18 amino acids. Germline lookup yields CDR1 LNHDA and CDR2 SQIVND (reference sequence). V was clipped by 0 bases and J by 0 bases; unmatched bases: 9.